This T cell receptor beta chain comes out of a study of memory CD4+ T cells and cytomegalovirus serostatus. Germline-derived CDR1 and CDR2 are SGHAT and FQDESV (reference sequence). The CDR3 sequence is 13 residues long. Trimming left V 2 bases short and J 1 base short, with 5 bases between. The sort gate was single viable CD3+CD4+CD8-CD45RO+ cells for memory CD4+ T cells. Method: immunoSEQ multiplex PCR; TCRdb's copy keeps in-frame clones and lacks some. This table has about 80,000 clones, around 80% appearing once. This TCR derives from an adult in good health and CMV-seronegative. Sequencing input: memory CD4+ T cells from blood. The chain has TRBV11-1 and TRBJ2-5; D ambiguous. The CDR3 nucleotides are TGTGCCAGCAGCTTACAGACCCAAGAGACCCAGTACTTC. Its translation is CASSLQTQETQYF.